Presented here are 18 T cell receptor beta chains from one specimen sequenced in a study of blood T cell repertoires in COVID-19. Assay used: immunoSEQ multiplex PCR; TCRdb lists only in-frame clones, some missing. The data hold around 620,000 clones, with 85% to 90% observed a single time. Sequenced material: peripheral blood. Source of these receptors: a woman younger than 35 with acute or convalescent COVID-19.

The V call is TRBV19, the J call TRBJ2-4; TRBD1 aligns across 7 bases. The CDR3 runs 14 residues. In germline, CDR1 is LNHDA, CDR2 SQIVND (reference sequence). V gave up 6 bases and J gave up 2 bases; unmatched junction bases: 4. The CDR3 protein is CASSPGGSKNIQYF. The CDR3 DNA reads TGTGCCAGTAGCCCAGGGGGTTCCAAAAACATTCAGTACTTC.

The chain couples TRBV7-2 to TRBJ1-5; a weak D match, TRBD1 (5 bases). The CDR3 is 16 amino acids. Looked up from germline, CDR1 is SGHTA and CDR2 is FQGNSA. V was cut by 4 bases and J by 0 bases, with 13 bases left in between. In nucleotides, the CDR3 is TGTGCCAGCAGCTCGACCGGACAATCTAGCAATCAGCCCCAGCATTTT. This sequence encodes CASSSTGQSSNQPQHF.

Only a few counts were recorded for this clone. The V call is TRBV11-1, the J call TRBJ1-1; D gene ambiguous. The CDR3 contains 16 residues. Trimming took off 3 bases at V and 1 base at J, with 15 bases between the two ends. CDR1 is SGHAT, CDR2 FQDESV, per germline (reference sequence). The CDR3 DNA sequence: TGTGCCAGCAGCTTCCCACGACTAGTTTCGAACACTGAAGCTTTCTTT. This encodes CASSFPRLVSNTEAFF.

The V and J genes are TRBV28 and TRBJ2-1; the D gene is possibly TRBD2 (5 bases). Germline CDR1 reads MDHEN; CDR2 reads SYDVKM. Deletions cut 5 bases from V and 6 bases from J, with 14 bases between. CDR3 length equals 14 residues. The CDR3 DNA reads TGTGCCAGCAGTCGGGCAGGAGCGGTCAATGAGCAGTTCTTC. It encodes CASSRAGAVNEQFF.

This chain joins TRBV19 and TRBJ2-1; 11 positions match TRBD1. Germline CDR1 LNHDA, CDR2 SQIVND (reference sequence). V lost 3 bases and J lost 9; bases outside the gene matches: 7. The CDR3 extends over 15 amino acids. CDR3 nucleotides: TGTGCCAGTAGTATTGTGGACAGGGGGCAGGCTGAGCAGTTCTTC. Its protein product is CASSIVDRGQAEQFF.

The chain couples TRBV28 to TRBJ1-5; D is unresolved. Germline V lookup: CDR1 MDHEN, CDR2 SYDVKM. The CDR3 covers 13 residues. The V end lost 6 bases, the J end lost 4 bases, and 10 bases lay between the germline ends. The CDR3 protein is CASRPLRNQPQHF. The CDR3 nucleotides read TGTGCCAGCAGGCCACTAAGAAATCAGCCCCAGCATTTT.

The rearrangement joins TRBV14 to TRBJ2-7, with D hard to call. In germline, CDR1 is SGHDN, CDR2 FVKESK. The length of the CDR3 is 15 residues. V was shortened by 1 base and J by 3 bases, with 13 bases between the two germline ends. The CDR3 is CASSQVSFLDYEQYF. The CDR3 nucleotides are TGTGCCAGCAGCCAAGTATCTTTTTTAGACTACGAGCAGTACTTC.

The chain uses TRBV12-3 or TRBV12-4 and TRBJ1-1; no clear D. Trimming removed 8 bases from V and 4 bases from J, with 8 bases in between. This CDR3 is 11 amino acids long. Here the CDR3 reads CASGGPTEAFF. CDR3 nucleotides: TGTGCCAGCGGCGGCCCCACTGAAGCTTTCTTT.

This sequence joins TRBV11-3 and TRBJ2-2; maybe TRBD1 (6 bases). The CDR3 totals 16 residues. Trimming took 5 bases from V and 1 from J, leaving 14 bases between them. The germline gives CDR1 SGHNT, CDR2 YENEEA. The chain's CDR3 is CASSESWGQNTGELFF. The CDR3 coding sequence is TGTGCCAGCAGCGAATCTTGGGGGCAGAACACCGGGGAGCTGTTTTTT.

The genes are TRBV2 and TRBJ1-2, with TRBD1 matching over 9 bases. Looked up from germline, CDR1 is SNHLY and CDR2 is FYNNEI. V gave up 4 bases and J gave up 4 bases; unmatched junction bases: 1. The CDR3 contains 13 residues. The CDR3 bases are TGTGCCAGCAGTGGACAGGGGGGCTATGGCTACACCTTC. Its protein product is CASSGQGGYGYTF.

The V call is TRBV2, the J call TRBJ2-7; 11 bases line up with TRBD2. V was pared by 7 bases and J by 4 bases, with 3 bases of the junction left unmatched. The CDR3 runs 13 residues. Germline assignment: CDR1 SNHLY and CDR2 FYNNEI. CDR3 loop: CASNRLAGYEQYF. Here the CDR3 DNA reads TGTGCCAGCAATCGACTAGCGGGGTACGAGCAGTACTTC.

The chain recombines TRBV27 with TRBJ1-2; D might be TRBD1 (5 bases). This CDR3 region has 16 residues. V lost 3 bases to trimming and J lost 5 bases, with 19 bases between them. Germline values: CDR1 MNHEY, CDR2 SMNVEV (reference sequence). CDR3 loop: CASSLLGRVQTYGYTF. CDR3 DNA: TGTGCCAGCAGTTTGCTAGGCAGGGTTCAGACGTATGGCTACACCTTC.

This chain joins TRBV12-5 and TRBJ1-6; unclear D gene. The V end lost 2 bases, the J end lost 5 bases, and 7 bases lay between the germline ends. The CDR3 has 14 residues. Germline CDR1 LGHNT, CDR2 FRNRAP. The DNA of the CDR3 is TGTGCTAGTGGTTTGCGGGAGCATAATTCACCCCTCCACTTT. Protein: CASGLREHNSPLHF.

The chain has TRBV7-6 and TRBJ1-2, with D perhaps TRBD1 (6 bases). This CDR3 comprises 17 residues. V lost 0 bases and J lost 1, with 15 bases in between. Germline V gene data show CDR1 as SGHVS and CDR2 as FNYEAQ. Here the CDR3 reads CASSLAALGQDNYGYTF. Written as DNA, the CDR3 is TGTGCCAGCAGCTTAGCGGCACTGGGACAAGATAACTATGGCTACACCTTC.

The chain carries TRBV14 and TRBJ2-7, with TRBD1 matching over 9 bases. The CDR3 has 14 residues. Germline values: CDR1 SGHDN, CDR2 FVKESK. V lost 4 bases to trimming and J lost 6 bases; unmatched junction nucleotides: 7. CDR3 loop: CASSPRDRVREQYF. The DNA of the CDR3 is TGTGCCAGCAGCCCCCGGGACAGGGTGCGCGAGCAGTACTTC.

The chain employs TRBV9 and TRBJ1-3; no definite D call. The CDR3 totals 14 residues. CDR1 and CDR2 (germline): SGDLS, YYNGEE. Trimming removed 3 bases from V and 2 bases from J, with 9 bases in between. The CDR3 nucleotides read TGTGCCAGCAGCGACGGAACTACTGGAAACACCATATATTTT. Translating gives CASSDGTTGNTIYF.

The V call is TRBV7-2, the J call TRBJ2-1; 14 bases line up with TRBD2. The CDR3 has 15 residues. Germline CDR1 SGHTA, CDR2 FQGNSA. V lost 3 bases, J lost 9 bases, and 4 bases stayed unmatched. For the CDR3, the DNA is TGTGCCAGCAGCTTGTCCGGGACTAGCGGGGGTGAGCAGTTCTTC. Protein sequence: CASSLSGTSGGEQFF.

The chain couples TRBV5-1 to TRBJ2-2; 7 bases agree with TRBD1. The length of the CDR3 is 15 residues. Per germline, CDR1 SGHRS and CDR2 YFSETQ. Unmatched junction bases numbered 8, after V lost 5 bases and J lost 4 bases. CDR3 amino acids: CASRTGTVGTGELFF. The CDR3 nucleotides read TGCGCCAGCAGGACCGGGACAGTTGGCACCGGGGAGCTGTTTTTT.